These T cell receptor beta chains were read from a single sample in a study of identical twins. TCRdb called the 5' RACE reads again in MiXCR, with one record for every CDR3 protein. Counted here are hundreds of thousands of distinct CDR3 sequences, over 5% occurring once; the ten biggest clones make up approximately 1.6%. Sequencing input: naive T cells sorted from blood. Receptors were obtained from a man aged 18 to 29 in good health. Each CDR3 is given with its conserved first and last residue. A D gene is named only where the DNA matches it firmly. The size entry is marked missing in some rows and otherwise reads once, few, many or a size class.

clone size	V gene	D gene	J gene	CDR3 protein	CDR3 DNA
many	TRBV12-3/TRBV12-4	-	TRBJ1-5	CASSLTGLRNQPQHF	TGTGCCAGCAGCCTCACAGGGCTTAGAAATCAGCCCCAGCATTTT
many	TRBV12-3/TRBV12-4	TRBD1	TRBJ1-5	CASSSTGKIGQPQHF	TGTGCCAGCTCTTCGACAGGGAAAATTGGTCAGCCCCAGCATTTT
-	TRBV5-6	TRBD1	TRBJ2-5	CASSPLDRGWETQYF	TGTGCCAGCAGCCCCTTGGACAGGGGTTGGGAGACCCAGTACTTC
few	TRBV19	TRBD1	TRBJ1-5	CASSTGQGHQPQHF	TGTGCCAGTAGTACTGGACAGGGGCATCAGCCCCAGCATTTT
-	TRBV2	TRBD2	TRBJ2-2	CATGTSGTGELFF	TGTGCCACCGGGACTAGCGGCACCGGGGAGCTGTTTTTT
many	TRBV20-1	TRBD2	TRBJ2-1	CSATPPAGSYNEQFF	TGCAGTGCTACGCCCCCAGCGGGAAGTTACAATGAGCAGTTCTTC
many	TRBV29-1	-	TRBJ2-5	CSAGSGGETQYF	TGCAGCGCCGGTTCTGGAGGCGAGACCCAGTACTTC
many	TRBV29-1	-	TRBJ2-3	CSVHGFGAISSTDTQYF	TGCAGCGTTCATGGGTTCGGGGCAATTTCTAGCACAGATACGCAGTATTTT
-	TRBV11-3	TRBD2	TRBJ2-1	CASSLGREGPNEQFF	TGTGCCAGCAGCTTAGGGCGGGAGGGCCCTAATGAGCAGTTCTTC
many	TRBV12-3/TRBV12-4	TRBD2	TRBJ2-1	CASSPMGGGRAAFF	TGTGCCAGCAGTCCCATGGGCGGCGGGAGGGCCGCGTTCTTC
few	TRBV12-3/TRBV12-4	-	TRBJ2-1	CASSPGAGPYNEQFF	TGTGCCAGCAGCCCGGGAGCAGGACCCTACAATGAGCAGTTCTTC
many	TRBV6-1	TRBD1	TRBJ2-5	CASSTTGGKETQYF	TGTGCCAGCAGTACGACAGGGGGAAAAGAGACCCAGTACTTC
many	TRBV12-3/TRBV12-4	-	TRBJ1-4	CASSSTATNEKLFF	TGTGCCAGCAGTTCGACAGCAACTAATGAAAAACTGTTTTTT
-	TRBV2	-	TRBJ2-5	CASRGWKETQYF	TGTGCCAGCAGGGGATGGAAAGAGACCCAGTACTTC
many	TRBV6-1	TRBD2	TRBJ2-3	CASSLGLAGGPADTQYF	TGTGCCAGCAGTCTGGGACTAGCGGGAGGGCCGGCAGATACGCAGTATTTT
-	TRBV20-1	TRBD2	TRBJ2-3	CSAGTSGSWNTQYF	TGCAGTGCTGGGACTAGCGGGAGTTGGAATACGCAGTATTTT